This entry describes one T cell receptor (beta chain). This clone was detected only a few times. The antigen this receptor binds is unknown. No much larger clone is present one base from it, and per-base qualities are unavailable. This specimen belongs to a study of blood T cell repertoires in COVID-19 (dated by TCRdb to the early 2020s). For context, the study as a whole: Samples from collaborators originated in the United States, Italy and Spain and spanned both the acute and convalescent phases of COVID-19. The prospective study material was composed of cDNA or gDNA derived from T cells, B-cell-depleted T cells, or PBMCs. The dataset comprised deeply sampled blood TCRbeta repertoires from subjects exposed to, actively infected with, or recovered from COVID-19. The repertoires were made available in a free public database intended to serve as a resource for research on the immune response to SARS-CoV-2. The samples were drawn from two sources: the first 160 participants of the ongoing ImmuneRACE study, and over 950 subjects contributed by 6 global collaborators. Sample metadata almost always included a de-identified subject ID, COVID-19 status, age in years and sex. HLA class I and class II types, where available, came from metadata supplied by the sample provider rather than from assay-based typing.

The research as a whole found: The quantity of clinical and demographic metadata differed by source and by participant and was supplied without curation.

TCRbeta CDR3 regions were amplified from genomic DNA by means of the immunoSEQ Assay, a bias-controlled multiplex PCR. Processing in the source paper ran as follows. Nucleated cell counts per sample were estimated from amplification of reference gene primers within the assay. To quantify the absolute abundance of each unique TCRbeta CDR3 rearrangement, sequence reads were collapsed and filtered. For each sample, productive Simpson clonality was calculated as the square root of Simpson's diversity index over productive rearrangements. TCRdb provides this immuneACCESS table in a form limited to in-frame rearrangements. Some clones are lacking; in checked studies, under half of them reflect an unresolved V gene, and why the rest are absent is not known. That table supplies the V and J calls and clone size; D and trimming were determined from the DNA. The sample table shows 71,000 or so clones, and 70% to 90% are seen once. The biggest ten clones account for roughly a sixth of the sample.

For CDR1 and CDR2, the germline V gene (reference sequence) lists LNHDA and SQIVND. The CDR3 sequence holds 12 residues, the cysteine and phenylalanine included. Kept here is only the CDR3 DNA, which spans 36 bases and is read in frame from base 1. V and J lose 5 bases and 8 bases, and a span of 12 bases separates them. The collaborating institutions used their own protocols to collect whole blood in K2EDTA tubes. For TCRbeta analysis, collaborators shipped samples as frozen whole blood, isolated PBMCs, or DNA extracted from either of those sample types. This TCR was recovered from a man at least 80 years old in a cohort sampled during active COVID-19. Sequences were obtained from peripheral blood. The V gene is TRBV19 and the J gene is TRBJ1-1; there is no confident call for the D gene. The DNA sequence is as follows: TGTGCCAGTAGTGGGAGAGGAGCAGAAGCTTTCTTT. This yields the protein CASSGRGAEAFF.